The sequence of this T cell receptor beta chain was determined in a study of control samples from healthy donors and cancer patients. The CDR3 runs to 14 residues. V gave up 1 base and J gave up 7 bases, with 14 bases separating them. From germline, CDR1 is MGHRA and CDR2 YSYEKL. The table came from immunoSEQ multiplex PCR; TCRdb's copy has only in-frame clones and leaves some out. This sample has 150,000 to 200,000 clones, with just over 95% found just once. Sequences were obtained from blood. The chain uses TRBV4-1 and TRBJ2-7; either TRBD1 or TRBD2 may supply D (5 bases each). The TCR sequence derives from a woman in her 30s in good health. CDR3: CASSQGFRDGEQYF. CDR3 bases: TGCGCCAGCAGCCAAGGTTTCAGGGACGGAGAGCAGTACTTC.